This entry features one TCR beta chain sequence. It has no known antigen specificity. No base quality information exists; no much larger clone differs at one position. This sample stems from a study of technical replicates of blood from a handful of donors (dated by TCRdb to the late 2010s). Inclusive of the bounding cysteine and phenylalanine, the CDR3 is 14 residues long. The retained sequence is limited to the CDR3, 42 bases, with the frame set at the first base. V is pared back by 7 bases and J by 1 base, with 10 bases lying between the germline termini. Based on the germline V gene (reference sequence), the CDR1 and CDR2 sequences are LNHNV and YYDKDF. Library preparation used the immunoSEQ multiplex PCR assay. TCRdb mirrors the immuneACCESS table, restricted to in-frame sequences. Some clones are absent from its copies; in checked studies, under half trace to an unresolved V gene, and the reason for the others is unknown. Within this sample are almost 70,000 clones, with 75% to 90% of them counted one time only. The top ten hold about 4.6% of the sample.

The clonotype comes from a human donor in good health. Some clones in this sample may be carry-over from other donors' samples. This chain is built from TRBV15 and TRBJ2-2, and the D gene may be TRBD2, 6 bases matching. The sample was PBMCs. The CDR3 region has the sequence CATNRDWNTGELFF. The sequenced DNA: TGTGCCACCAACCGGGACTGGAACACCGGGGAGCTGTTTTTT.